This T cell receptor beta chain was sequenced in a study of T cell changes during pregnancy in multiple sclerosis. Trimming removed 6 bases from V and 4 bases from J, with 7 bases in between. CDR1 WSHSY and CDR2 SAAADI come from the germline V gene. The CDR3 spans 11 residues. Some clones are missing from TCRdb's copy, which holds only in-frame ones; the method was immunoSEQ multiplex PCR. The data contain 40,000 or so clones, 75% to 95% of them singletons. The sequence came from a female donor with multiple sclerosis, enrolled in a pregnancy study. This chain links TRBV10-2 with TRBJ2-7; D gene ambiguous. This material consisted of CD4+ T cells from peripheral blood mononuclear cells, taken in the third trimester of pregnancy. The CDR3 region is CASSEQYEQYF. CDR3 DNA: TGCGCCAGCAGCGAGCAGTACGAGCAGTACTTC.